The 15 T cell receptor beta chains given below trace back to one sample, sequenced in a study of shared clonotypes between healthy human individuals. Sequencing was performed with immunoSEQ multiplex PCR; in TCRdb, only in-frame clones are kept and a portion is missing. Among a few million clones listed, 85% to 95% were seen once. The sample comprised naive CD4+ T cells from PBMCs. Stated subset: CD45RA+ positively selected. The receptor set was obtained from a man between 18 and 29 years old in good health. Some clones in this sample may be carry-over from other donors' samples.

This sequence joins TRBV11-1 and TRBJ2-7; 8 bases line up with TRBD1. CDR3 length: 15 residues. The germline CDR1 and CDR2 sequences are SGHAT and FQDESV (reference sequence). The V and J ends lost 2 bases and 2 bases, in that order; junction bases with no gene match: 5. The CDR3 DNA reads TGTGCCAGCAGCTTATCACAGGGGGGCCCCTACGAGCAGTACTTC. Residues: CASSLSQGGPYEQYF.

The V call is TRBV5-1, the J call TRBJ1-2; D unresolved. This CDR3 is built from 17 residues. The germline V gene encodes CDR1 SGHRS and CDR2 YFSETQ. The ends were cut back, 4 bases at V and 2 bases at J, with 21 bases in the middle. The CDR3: CASSLLIGEQRNYGYTF. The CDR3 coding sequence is TGCGCCAGCAGCCTATTAATTGGTGAGCAGAGGAACTATGGCTACACCTTC.

The CDR3 region is CASSLRSRGAKNIQYF. The CDR3 DNA follows: TGTGCCAGCAGTTTACGGTCCCGGGGGGCCAAAAACATTCAGTACTTC. The rearrangement links TRBV28 to TRBJ2-4; weak D call: TRBD2 (6 bases). Deletions cut 2 bases from V and 1 base from J, with 12 bases between. Looked up from germline, CDR1 is MDHEN and CDR2 is SYDVKM. CDR3 length equals 16 residues.

Here the CDR3 DNA reads TGTGCCAGCAGCCCCAGAGGGGCAGGGGGCGATGGCTACACCTTC. Protein: CASSPRGAGGDGYTF. This chain connects TRBV9 to TRBJ1-2, with 8 bases aligning to TRBD1. Germline loops: CDR1 SGDLS, CDR2 YYNGEE. This CDR3 is 15 amino acids long. With V trimmed by 4 bases and J by 6 bases, 11 bases remained unmatched.

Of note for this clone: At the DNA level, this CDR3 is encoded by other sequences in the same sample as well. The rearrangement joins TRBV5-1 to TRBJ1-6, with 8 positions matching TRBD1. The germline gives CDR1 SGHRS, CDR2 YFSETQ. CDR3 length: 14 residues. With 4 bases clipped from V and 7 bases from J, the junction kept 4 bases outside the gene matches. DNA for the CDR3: TGCGCCAGCAGCCCCGGACAGGGCAATTCACCCCTCCACTTT. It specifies CASSPGQGNSPLHF.

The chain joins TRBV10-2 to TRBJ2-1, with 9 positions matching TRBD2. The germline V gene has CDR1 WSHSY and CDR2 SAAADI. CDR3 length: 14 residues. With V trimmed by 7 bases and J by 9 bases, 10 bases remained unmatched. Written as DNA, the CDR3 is TGCGCCAGCAACCCTCTGGCGGGAGGGATTGAGCAGTTCTTC. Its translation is CASNPLAGGIEQFF.

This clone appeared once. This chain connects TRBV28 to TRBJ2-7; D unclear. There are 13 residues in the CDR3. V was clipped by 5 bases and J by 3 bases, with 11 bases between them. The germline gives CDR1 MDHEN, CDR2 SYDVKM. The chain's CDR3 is CASSGSLFYEQYF. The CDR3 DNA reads TGTGCCAGCAGTGGTAGCTTGTTCTACGAGCAGTACTTC.

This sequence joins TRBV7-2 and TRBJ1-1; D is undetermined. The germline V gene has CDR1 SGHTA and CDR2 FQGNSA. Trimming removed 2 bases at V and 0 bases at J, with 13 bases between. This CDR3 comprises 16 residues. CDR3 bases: TGTGCCAGCAGCTTAAGCTTTGAACGGGTGAACACTGAAGCTTTCTTT. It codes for CASSLSFERVNTEAFF. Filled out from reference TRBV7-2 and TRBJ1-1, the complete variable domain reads GAGVSQSPSNKVTEKGKDVELRCDPISGHTALYWYRQSLGQGLEFLIYFQGNSAPDKSGLPSDRFSAERTGGSVSTLTIQRTQQEDSAVYLCASSLSFERVNTEAFFGQGTRLTVV.

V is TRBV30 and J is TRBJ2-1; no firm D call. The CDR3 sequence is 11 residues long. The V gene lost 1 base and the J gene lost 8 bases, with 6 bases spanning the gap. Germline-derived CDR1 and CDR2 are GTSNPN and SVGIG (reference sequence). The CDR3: CAWSGRYEQFF. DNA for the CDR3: TGTGCCTGGAGTGGACGCTATGAGCAGTTCTTC.

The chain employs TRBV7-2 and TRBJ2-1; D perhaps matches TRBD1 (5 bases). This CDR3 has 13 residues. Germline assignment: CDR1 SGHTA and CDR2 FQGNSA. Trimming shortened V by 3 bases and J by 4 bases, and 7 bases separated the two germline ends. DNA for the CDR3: TGTGCCAGCAGCTTCGACAGTTACAATGAGCAGTTCTTC. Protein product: CASSFDSYNEQFF.

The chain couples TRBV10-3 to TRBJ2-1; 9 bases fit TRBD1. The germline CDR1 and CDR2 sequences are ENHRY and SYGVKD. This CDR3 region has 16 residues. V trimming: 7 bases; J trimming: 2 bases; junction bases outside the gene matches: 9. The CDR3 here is CAINSLDRGPYNEQFF. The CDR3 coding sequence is TGTGCCATCAATAGTCTGGACAGGGGACCCTACAATGAGCAGTTCTTC.

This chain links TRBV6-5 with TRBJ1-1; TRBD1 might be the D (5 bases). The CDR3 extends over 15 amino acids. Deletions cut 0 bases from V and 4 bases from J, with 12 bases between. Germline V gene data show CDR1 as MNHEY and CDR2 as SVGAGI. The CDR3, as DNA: TGTGCCAGCAGTTACTCGACGGGGGTTGCCACTGAAGCTTTCTTT. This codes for CASSYSTGVATEAFF.

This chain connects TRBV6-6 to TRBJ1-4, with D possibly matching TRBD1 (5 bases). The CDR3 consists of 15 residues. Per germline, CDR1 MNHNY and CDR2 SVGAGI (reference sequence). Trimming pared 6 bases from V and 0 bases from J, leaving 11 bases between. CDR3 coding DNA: TGTGCCAGCAGCCAGGGATTAGCAACTAATGAAAAACTGTTTTTT. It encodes CASSQGLATNEKLFF.

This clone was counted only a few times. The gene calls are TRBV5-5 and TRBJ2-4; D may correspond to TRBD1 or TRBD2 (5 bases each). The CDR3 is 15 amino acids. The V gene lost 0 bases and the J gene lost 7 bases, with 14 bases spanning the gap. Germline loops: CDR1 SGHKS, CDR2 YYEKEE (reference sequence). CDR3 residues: CASSLAGTNGNIQYF. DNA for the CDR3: TGTGCCAGCAGCTTGGCCGGGACGAATGGGAACATTCAGTACTTC. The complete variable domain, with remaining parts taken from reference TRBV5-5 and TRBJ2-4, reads DAGVTQSPTHLIKTRGQQVTLRCSPISGHKSVSWYQQVLGQGPQFIFQYYEKEERGRGNFPDRFSARQFPNYSSELNVNALLLGDSALYLCASSLAGTNGNIQYFGAGTRLSVL.

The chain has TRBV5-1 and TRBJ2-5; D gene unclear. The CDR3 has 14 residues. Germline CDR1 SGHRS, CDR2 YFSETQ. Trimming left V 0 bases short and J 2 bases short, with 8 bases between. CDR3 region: CASSLDGSQETQYF. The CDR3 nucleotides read TGCGCCAGCAGCTTGGATGGCTCACAAGAGACCCAGTACTTC.